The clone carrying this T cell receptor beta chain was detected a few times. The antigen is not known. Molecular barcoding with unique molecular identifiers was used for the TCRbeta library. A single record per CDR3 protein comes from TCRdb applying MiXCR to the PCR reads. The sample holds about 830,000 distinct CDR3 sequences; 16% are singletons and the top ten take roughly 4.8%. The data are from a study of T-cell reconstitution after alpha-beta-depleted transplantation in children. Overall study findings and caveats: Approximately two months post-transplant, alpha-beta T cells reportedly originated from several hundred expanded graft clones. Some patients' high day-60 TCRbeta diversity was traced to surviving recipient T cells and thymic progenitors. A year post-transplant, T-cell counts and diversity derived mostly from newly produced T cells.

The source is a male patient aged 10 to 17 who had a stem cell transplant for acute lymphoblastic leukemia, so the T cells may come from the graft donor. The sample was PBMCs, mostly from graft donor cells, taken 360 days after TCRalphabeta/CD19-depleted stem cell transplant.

The CDR3 coding sequence is TGCGCCAGCAAACGCCTTGACTCTCCTACTAAGAGGGAGCTGTTTTTT. The encoded protein is CASKRLDSPTKRELFF. The V gene is TRBV5-1, the J gene TRBJ2-2; D uncertain. Germline V CDR1 and CDR2: SGHRS, YFSETQ. The CDR3 runs 16 residues. Trimming took 6 bases from V and 9 from J, leaving 24 bases between them.